Sequencing of this TCR beta chain was carried out in a study of identical twins (dated by TCRdb to 2016 to 2017). In the study overall: The study deep-sequenced TCR alpha and beta repertoires from monozygotic twins, unrelated adults of various ages and cord blood to test whether fetal clonotypes persist. To rule out contamination, replicate twin experiments were performed at different times with different library preparation protocols.

From the cysteine through the phenylalanine, the CDR3 covers 14 amino acids. CDR3 DNA is the only sequence kept; it has 42 bases, read in frame from the first base. Trimming removed 7 bases from V and 2 bases from J; the gene matches leave 8 bases unexplained. CDR1 SGHRS and CDR2 YFSETQ are derived from the germline V gene. Library preparation used 5' RACE. Sequencing took place on an Illumina HiSeq 2000. A universal primer binding site was introduced by template switching, and a unique molecular identifier was present in the final cDNA, enabling accurate counting of TCR cDNA molecules. First-strand cDNA for TCR alpha and beta chains was synthesized from specific primers in the conserved constant-segment region. To control for contamination, each cDNA library was double barcoded with a SMART-Mk sample barcode plus Illumina barcodes. Two successive PCR steps introduced TruSeq adapter sequences along with Illumina sample barcodes. The TCR alpha and beta cDNA libraries were sequenced on the Illumina HiSeq platform using custom primers. The published analysis was carried out like this. MiGEC was used to process raw reads and extract unique molecular identifiers, and MiXCR was used to find CDR3 positions. Recombination models were inferred per individual with the repgenHMM and IGoR tools using an EM algorithm. The analysis of shared clonotypes was done with the tcR package in R, with sharing normalized by the product of cloneset sizes. To study raw recombination without the effects of thymic and clonal selection, out-of-frame nonproductive sequences were analyzed. TCRdb reran the public reads through fastp at Q25 and MiXCR, keeping productive beta chains. Identical CDR3 protein sequences are pooled into one entry, listed with their most common genes and DNA. In this record, the V and J calls reflect TCRdb's handling and not the investigators' own analysis. This sample is represented by roughly 720,000 distinct CDR3 sequences; about 18% of them were singletons. The top ten constitute roughly 14% of the sample.

All donors were healthy Caucasians. Three pairs of female monozygotic twins, all aged about 18 to 30 years, made up the twin cohort. Peripheral blood mononuclear cells were used as the source from which RNA for TCR libraries was isolated. What the work shows at the level of the full study, not this receptor alone: The excess sharing between twins in beta out-of-frame sequences was weaker because fewer shared sequences reduced the signal-to-noise ratio. Recombination models systematically underestimated out-of-frame TCR alpha sharing in monozygotic twins but agreed with sharing between unrelated individuals. Abundant cord blood beta clonotypes carried fewer insertions; young adult naive repertoires showed a weaker similar trend, while memory repertoires showed none. Compared with coincidental sharing between unrelated individuals, out-of-frame TCR alpha sequences shared between twins had an excess of sequences with low generation probability. Zero-insertion analyses could be partly confounded by invariant T cells such as MAIT and iNKT, although diverse VJ usage argued against such confounding for most clonotypes. Because the same donors could not be followed over many years, the conclusions relied on cross-sectional statistical analysis.

Comments on this clonotype: The clone's antigen remains unknown. Base qualities are not recorded, but no much larger clone differs from it by a single base.

The data also belong to a second study, concerning T cells expressing NK-cell markers. That second publication adds: Seven or eight donors provided sorted CD3+CD56+NKG2C+, CD3+CD56+NKG2C- and CD3+CD56-NKG2C+ T-cell subsets, whose TCR beta-chain repertoires were profiled. Seven of the eight sequenced donors were HCMV-seropositive and one was HCMV-seronegative. To restrict sorting to alphabetaTCR-expressing T cells, an anti-gammadeltaTCR antibody was added in several experiments. In six donors, the dominant CD3+CD56+NKG2C+ clonotypes ranked among the top 10 CD8+ clonotypes, making up about 1.0-7.5% of CD8+ T cells. Those dominant clonotypes were again the most abundant among CD3+CD56-NKG2C+ cells in a few donors, at about 28.3-60.1%. Whether the expanded NKG2C-expressing T cell clones were specific for HCMV antigens was left unclear. The eight sequenced donors were randomly selected healthy volunteers, three men and five women. HCMV serostatus was determined by detecting HCMV-specific IgG in serum with a commercial ELISA kit. Bulk peripheral blood T-cell repertoires were additionally sequenced from unsorted PBMC for about 6 donors. MIGEC was used to demultiplex reads and group the reads by UMI, and MiTCR was used to assemble and quantify clonotypes. To exclude erroneous sequences, only TCR cDNA sequences supported by at least two reads were retained. The tcR package was used for downstream repertoire analysis, and clonotypes were matched across fractions by CDR3 nucleotide sequence plus V segment. VDJmatch was used to annotate antigen specificity against VDJdb, with one amino acid substitution in CDR3 allowed.

The chain employs TRBV5-1 and TRBJ2-7; 8 junctional bases match TRBD1. This TCR derives from a woman aged 18 to 35 in good health. The sequenced sample was PBMCs. The DNA sequence follows: TGCGCCAGCTACGAGGGGACAGGAACCTACGAGCAGTACTTC. Its translation is CASYEGTGTYEQYF.